The clone carrying this TCR beta chain was counted a few times. TCRdb processed the RT-PCR reads anew with MiXCR; each CDR3 protein has one entry. The sample yields over 150,000 distinct CDR3 sequences, around 15% seen once. This entry belongs to a study of response to subunit inactivated influenza vaccine. V shed 3 bases and J 0 bases; nucleotides not matched to a gene: 2. Per germline, CDR1 SQVTM and CDR2 ANQGSEA. The CDR3 sequence is 14 residues long. This TCR came from a man between 45 and 60 years old who received an inactivated influenza vaccine. This sequence joins TRBV29-1 and TRBJ2-1, with TRBD2 identical over 7 bases. The input for sequencing was CD8+ T cells sorted from PBMCs, taken around 5 days after vaccination. The CDR3 reads CSVEGGSSYNEQFF. The DNA of the CDR3 is TGCAGCGTTGAGGGGGGGAGCTCCTACAATGAGCAGTTCTTC.